One sample yielded the 10 T cell receptor beta chains listed below, sequenced in a study of beta chain features in type 1 diabetes. Study conclusions and caveats: Shorter TCRB CDR3s, moderately but significantly so, were found in Type 1 diabetes patients in all four CD4+ subsets.

For these TCRs, the target antigens are not known. Sequencing targeted expressed TCRB transcripts, as all isolated RNA had been reverse transcribed. Sequenced by immunoSEQ multiplex PCR; TCRdb stores in-frame clones only, minus some. The repertoire consists of about 700,000 clones, with around an eighth occurring once and the leading ten covering 0.02% to 0.025%. The sample taken for sequencing was naive CD4+ T cells from blood. These receptors were obtained from a man between 18 and 29 years old with type 1 diabetes.

The rearrangement links TRBV6-1 to TRBJ2-5, with 7 bases matching TRBD1. CDR3 size: 12 residues. The V gene end was trimmed by 10 bases and the J gene end by 5 bases; junction bases not matched to a gene: 7. Germline V gene sequence: CDR1 MNHNS, CDR2 SASEGT. In nucleotides, the CDR3 is TGTGCCACCGCTAAGGGGGCGGAGACCCAGTACTTC. This sequence encodes CATAKGAETQYF.

This clone was seen only a few times. This chain links TRBV7-9 with TRBJ1-2, with D unclear. CDR3 size: 13 residues. Trimming removed 4 bases at V and 0 bases at J, with 6 bases between. Germline values: CDR1 SEHNR, CDR2 FQNEAQ (reference sequence). CDR3 residues: CASSSPSNYGYTF. For the CDR3, the DNA is TGTGCCAGCAGCTCCCCGTCTAACTATGGCTACACCTTC. Using reference TRBV7-9 and TRBJ1-2 for the parts outside the CDR3, the full variable domain is DTGVSQNPRHKITKRGQNVTFRCDPISEHNRLYWYRQTLGQGPEFLTYFQNEAQLEKSRLLSDRFSAERPKGSFSTLEIQRTEQGDSAMYLCASSSPSNYGYTFGSGTRLTVV.

The J gene is TRBJ2-7, the V gene TRBV6-5, with TRBD2 identical over 8 bases. The CDR3 totals 14 residues. V was pared by 8 bases and J by 5 bases, with 11 bases of the junction left unmatched. The germline V gene encodes CDR1 MNHEY and CDR2 SVGAGI. CDR3: CASRSGAVPNEQYF. For the CDR3, the DNA is TGTGCCAGCCGTAGCGGGGCAGTTCCTAACGAGCAGTACTTC.

The chain's CDR3 is CASSFQLDGNTEAFF. CDR3 in DNA: TGCGCCAGCAGCTTCCAACTTGACGGGAACACTGAAGCTTTCTTT. This chain connects TRBV5-1 to TRBJ1-1; the D is unclear. The V gene's germline CDR1 is SGHRS and CDR2 YFSETQ. V lost 2 bases, J lost 1 base, and 12 bases lay in between. This CDR3 region has 15 residues.

This clone occurred a few times. The rearrangement uses TRBV30 and TRBJ1-1; D uncertain. The V end lost 5 bases, the J end lost 4 bases, and 14 bases lay between the germline ends. Germline assignment: CDR1 GTSNPN and CDR2 SVGIG (reference sequence). The CDR3 is made up of 13 amino acids. In DNA, the CDR3 is TGTGCCTGGGGGGTCGGTTTAAGCACTGAAGCTTTCTTT. It encodes CAWGVGLSTEAFF.

V and J are TRBV10-3 and TRBJ2-7; D perhaps matches TRBD2 (7 bases). This CDR3 spans 14 amino acids. The V end was cut by 5 bases, the J end by 2 bases, with 13 bases between. CDR1 is ENHRY and CDR2 is SYGVKD in the germline V gene. CDR3 loop: CAISSGDKPYEQYF. In DNA form, the CDR3 reads TGTGCCATCAGTAGCGGGGACAAGCCCTACGAGCAGTACTTC.

As to this clone: Other DNA sequences from this sample encode an identical CDR3 as well. The J gene is TRBJ2-7, the V gene TRBV6-6, with D unclear. With 5 bases removed from V and 3 bases from J, the gap between germline ends came to 5 bases. The CDR3 is 11 amino acids. The germline V gene encodes CDR1 MNHNY and CDR2 SVGAGI (reference sequence). The CDR3, as DNA: TGTGCCAGCAGTGGCGGCTACGAGCAGTACTTC. Its protein product is CASSGGYEQYF.

This clone occurred a few times. The DNA of the CDR3 is TGTGCCAGCAGTTTTCCCGGGTCCGGGGAGCTGTTTTTT. Its protein is CASSFPGSGELFF. The V gene is TRBV28, the J gene TRBJ2-2, with D unresolved. From germline, CDR1 is MDHEN and CDR2 SYDVKM. Trimming took off 3 bases at V and 6 bases at J, with 8 bases between the two ends. The CDR3 consists of 13 residues.

This clone was observed a handful of times. The V and J genes are TRBV29-1 and TRBJ2-7; 8 bases fit TRBD1. The CDR3 totals 14 residues. The germline CDR1 and CDR2 sequences are SQVTM and ANQGSEA. The V and J ends lost 2 bases and 1 base, in that order; junction bases with no gene match: 4. CDR3 nucleotide sequence: TGCAGCGTTGAATCCGGGACAGGATCCTACGAGCAGTACTTC. It translates to CSVESGTGSYEQYF.

The chain joins TRBV29-1 to TRBJ2-5, with D possibly being TRBD2 (6 bases). CDR1 SQVTM and CDR2 ANQGSEA come from the germline V gene. Trimming cost V 6 bases and J 0 bases, with 14 bases left between them. This CDR3 spans 14 amino acids. The CDR3 sequence is CSVGSSGDQETQYF. CDR3 sequence (DNA): TGCAGCGTGGGGTCTTCGGGGGACCAAGAGACCCAGTACTTC.